This TCR beta chain was documented in a study of cytomegalovirus exposure and HLA in healthy donors. Across the study: Earlier work reported approximately 100 million unique TCR beta sequences from about 179 million T cells. Points from the study as a whole: In a later analysis, several top co-occurrence clusters appeared linked to parvovirus B19, influenza, CMV and Epstein-Barr virus.

Details on this clone: What it binds is not known.

The PCR was carried out with 60 Vbeta primers and 13 Jbeta primers. This table comes from immunoSEQ multiplex PCR, and its TCRdb copy is limited to in-frame clones, with some not included. This repertoire shows roughly 120,000 clones, around 81% found once; its top ten account for 2.2%. Sequencing was performed on PBMCs. This receptor was obtained from a woman aged 25 to 39 in good health and CMV-seronegative.

The CDR3 protein is CASSYPPDRGYGYTF. In DNA form, the CDR3 reads TGTGCCAGCAGTTATCCCCCGGACAGGGGCTATGGCTACACCTTC. J is TRBJ1-2 and V is TRBV28, with 9 bases aligning to TRBD1. The junction had 7 bases not matched to a gene; V was cut back by 4 bases and J by 4 bases. The germline gives CDR1 MDHEN, CDR2 SYDVKM. This CDR3 spans 15 amino acids.